The rows below give T cell receptor beta chains drawn from one sample of a study of blood T cells in healthy people across ages. TCRdb analysed the 5' RACE reads with MiXCR anew, one entry per CDR3 protein. The sample gives about 540,000 distinct CDR3 sequences, about 24% of which show up once; roughly 10% is in the top ten. The same sample was also studied in work on T cells of mothers and their children.

Material for sequencing was blood. These receptors originate from a boy under 18 in good health. Both conserved end residues are part of each CDR3. D genes are given only for firm matches. Clone sizes are given selectively: once, few, many, or a class where the clone is expanded.

d_call clone_size j_call v_call cdr3_length cdr3_aa cdr3_nt
TRBD2 NA TRBJ2-7 TRBV3-1 19 CASSQDPGLAGRAGYEQYF TGTGCCAGCAGCCAAGATCCTGGACTAGCGGGGCGGGCTGGCTACGAGCAGTACTTC
TRBD1 NA TRBJ1-1 TRBV9 14 CASSTRWDRGEAFF TGTGCCAGCAGCACTCGCTGGGACAGGGGTGAAGCTTTCTTT
NA few TRBJ2-2 TRBV28 18 CASSLLALTGKVAGELFF TGTGCCAGCAGTTTATTAGCCCTGACAGGCAAAGTGGCCGGGGAGCTGTTTTTT
NA NA TRBJ1-4 TRBV5-6 15 CASSLVSGPGEKLFF TGTGCCAGCAGCTTGGTTTCTGGGCCCGGTGAAAAACTGTTTTTT
NA many TRBJ2-5 TRBV7-9 14 CASSPRRSEETQYF TGTGCCAGCAGCCCTCGACGATCAGAAGAGACCCAGTACTTC
TRBD2 few TRBJ2-1 TRBV20-1 14 CSAKLAGDYNEQFF TGCAGTGCCAAACTAGCGGGTGATTACAATGAGCAGTTCTTC
NA NA TRBJ2-3 TRBV29-1 15 CSVVAGGVHTDTQYF TGCAGCGTTGTAGCCGGGGGAGTCCACACAGATACGCAGTATTTT
TRBD1 few TRBJ2-7 TRBV27 13 CASQRQGGYEQYF TGTGCCAGCCAGCGACAGGGGGGCTACGAGCAGTACTTC
NA few TRBJ2-5 TRBV28 17 CASTPRPRRIGEETQYF TGTGCCAGCACTCCGCGTCCCAGGCGGATAGGAGAAGAGACCCAGTACTTC
NA few TRBJ2-7 TRBV7-2 14 CASSLEGVGYEQYF TGTGCCAGCAGCTTAGAGGGAGTTGGCTACGAGCAGTACTTC
NA many TRBJ2-5 TRBV4-1 13 CASSLGPKETQYF TGTGCCAGCAGCTTAGGGCCCAAAGAGACCCAGTACTTC
NA NA TRBJ2-5 TRBV6-2/TRBV6-3 16 CASRGRATSEQETQYF TGTGCCAGCAGAGGACGGGCTACATCTGAACAAGAGACCCAGTACTTC
TRBD2 few TRBJ2-3 TRBV9 17 CASSYTPGLAGTDTQYF TGTGCCAGCAGCTATACCCCGGGACTAGCGGGCACAGATACGCAGTATTTT
NA NA TRBJ1-5 TRBV20-1 14 CSARDAGMGQPQHF TGCAGTGCTAGAGATGCAGGGATGGGTCAGCCCCAGCATTTT
TRBD1 NA TRBJ2-7 TRBV2 15 CASSAPGQGAHEQYF TGTGCCAGCAGCGCCCCGGGACAGGGAGCCCACGAGCAGTACTTC
NA NA TRBJ2-1 TRBV13 15 CASSLVSGRYNGQFF TGTGCCAGCAGCTTAGTGTCAGGGAGGTACAATGGGCAGTTCTTC
NA many TRBJ2-5 TRBV20-1 12 CSARDLGETQYF TGCAGTGCTAGGGACCTCGGGGAGACCCAGTACTTC
NA few TRBJ1-6 TRBV6-2/TRBV6-3 16 CASSYPGTTYNSPLHF TGTGCCAGCAGTTACCCAGGGACGACCTATAATTCACCCCTCCACTTT
NA few TRBJ1-1 TRBV7-2 14 CASSFGGGGTEAFF TGTGCCAGCAGCTTTGGGGGAGGAGGCACTGAAGCTTTCTTT
TRBD1 NA TRBJ1-4 TRBV7-8 15 CASSSQGARGEKLFF TGTGCCAGCAGCTCTCAGGGGGCTCGGGGTGAAAAACTGTTTTTT